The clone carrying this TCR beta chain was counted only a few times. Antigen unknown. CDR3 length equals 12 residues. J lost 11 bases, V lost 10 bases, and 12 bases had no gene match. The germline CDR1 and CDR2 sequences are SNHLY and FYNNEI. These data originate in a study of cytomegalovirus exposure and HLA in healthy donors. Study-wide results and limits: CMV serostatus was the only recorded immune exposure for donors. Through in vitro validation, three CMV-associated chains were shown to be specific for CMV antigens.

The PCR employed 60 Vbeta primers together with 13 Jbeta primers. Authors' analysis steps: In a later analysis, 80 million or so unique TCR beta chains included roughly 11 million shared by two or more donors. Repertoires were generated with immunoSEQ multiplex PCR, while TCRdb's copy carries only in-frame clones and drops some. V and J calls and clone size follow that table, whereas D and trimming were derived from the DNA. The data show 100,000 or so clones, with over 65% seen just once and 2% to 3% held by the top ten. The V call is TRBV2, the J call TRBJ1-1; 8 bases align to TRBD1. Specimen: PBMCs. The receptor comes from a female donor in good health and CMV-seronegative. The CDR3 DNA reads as TGTGCCACCATAATGACAGGGGTAAAGGCTTTCTTT. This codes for CATIMTGVKAFF.